This TCR beta chain originates from a study of T cells in Graves' hyperthyroidism and ophthalmopathy. Trimming removed 3 bases at V and 12 bases at J, with 17 bases between. This CDR3 contains 14 residues. This clonotype has at least ten counts. RNA transcripts served as the template for amplifying TCR beta CDR3 regions. Initially, a first-round RT-PCR of the TCR CDR3 employed the HTBI primer set. TCRdb reprocessed the multiplex PCR reads with MiXCR, giving one entry per CDR3 protein. The sample includes more than 300,000 distinct CDR3 sequences, 13% to 15% seen only once; the top ten take about 20%. The sample consisted of blood. The sequence came from a woman under 40 with Graves' ophthalmopathy. V is TRBV12-3 or TRBV12-4 and J is TRBJ1-4, with D unresolved. As DNA, the CDR3 is TGTGCCAGCAGTTTCGAGGCGGGGAGGGTTGAACTGTTTTTT. Protein product: CASSFEAGRVELFF.